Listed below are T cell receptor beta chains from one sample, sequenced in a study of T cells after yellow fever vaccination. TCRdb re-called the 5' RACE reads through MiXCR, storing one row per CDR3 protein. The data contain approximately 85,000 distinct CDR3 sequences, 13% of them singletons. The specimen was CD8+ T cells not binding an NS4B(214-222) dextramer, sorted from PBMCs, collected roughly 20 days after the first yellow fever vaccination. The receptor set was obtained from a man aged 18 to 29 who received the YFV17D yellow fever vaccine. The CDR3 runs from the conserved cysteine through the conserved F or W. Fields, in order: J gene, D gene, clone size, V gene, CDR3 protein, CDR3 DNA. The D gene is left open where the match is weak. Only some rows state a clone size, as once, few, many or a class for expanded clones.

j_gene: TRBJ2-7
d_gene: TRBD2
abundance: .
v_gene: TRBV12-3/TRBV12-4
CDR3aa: CASSSTSGGRYEQYF
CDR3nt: TGTGCCAGCAGCAGTACTAGCGGGGGACGTTACGAGCAGTACTTC

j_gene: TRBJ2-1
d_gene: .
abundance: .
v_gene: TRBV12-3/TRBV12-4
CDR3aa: CASSLARPIRNEQFF
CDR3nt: TGTGCCAGCAGTTTAGCGCGTCCCATCAGGAATGAGCAGTTCTTC

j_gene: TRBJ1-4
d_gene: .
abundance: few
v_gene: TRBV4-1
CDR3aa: CASSPGGFTNEKLFF
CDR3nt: TGCGCCAGCAGCCCCGGGGGGTTCACTAATGAAAAACTGTTTTTT

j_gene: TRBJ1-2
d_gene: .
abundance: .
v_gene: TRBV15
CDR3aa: CATSSDRNYGYTF
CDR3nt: TGTGCCACCAGCTCCGATAGGAACTATGGCTACACCTTC

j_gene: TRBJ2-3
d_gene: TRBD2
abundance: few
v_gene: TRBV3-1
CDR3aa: CASTSAGGGPDTQYF
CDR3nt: TGTGCCAGCACCTCCGCGGGCGGGGGGCCGGATACGCAGTATTTT

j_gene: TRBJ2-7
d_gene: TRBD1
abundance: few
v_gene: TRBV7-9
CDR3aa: CASSHRGLEQYF
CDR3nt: TGTGCCAGCAGCCACAGGGGTTTGGAGCAGTACTTC

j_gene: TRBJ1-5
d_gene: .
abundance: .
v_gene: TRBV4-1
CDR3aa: CASSQNTADQPQHF
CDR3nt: TGCGCCAGCAGCCAAAACACAGCGGATCAGCCCCAGCATTTT

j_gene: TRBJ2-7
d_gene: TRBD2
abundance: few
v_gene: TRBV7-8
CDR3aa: CASSSGLYEQYF
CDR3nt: TGTGCCAGCAGCTCGGGACTATACGAGCAGTACTTC

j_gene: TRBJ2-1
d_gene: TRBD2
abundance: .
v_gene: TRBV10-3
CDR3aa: CAISSGLGNEQFF
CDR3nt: TGTGCCATCAGTTCGGGACTAGGTAATGAGCAGTTCTTC

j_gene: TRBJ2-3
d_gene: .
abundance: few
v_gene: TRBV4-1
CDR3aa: CASSQAAFPSTDTQYF
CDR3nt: TGCGCCAGCAGCCAAGCGGCGTTCCCCAGCACAGATACGCAGTATTTT

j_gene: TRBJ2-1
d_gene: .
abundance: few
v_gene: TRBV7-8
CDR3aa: CASSILNEQFF
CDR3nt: TGTGCCAGCAGTATTTTGAATGAGCAGTTCTTC

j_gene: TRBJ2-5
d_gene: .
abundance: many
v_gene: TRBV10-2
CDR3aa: CASSLDGPETQYF
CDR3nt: TGCGCCAGCAGTTTGGACGGCCCGGAGACCCAGTACTTC

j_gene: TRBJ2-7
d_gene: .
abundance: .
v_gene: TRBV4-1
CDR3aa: CASSQVFVTYEQYF
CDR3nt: TGCGCCAGCAGCCAAGTTTTTGTCACCTACGAGCAGTACTTC

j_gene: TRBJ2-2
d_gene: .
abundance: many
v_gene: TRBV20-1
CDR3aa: CSARDLMNTGELFF
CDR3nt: TGCAGTGCTAGAGATCTTATGAACACCGGGGAGCTGTTTTTT

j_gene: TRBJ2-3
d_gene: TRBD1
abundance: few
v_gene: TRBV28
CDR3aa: CASSSGQGARTDTQYF
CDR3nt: TGTGCCAGCAGTTCGGGACAGGGGGCGCGCACAGATACGCAGTATTTT

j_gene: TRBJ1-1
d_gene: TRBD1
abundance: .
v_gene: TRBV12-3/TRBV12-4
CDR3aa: CASSLDGDRSNTEAFF
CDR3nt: TGTGCCAGCAGTTTAGATGGGGACAGGTCGAACACTGAAGCTTTCTTT

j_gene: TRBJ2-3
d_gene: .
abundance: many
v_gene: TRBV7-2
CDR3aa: CASSRPSMTDTQYF
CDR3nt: TGTGCCAGCAGTAGGCCTAGCATGACAGATACGCAGTATTTT

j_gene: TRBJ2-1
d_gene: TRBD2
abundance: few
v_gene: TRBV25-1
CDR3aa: CASSAGLVVDEQFF
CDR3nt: TGTGCCAGCAGTGCGGGACTAGTGGTCGATGAGCAGTTCTTC

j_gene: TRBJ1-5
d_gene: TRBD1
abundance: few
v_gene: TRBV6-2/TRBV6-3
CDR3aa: CASSPGQGPSNQPQHF
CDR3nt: TGTGCCAGCAGCCCCGGACAGGGCCCTAGCAATCAGCCCCAGCATTTT

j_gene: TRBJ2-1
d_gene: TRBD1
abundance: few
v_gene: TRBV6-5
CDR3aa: CASGQGWHEQFF
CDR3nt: TGTGCCAGCGGACAGGGTTGGCATGAGCAGTTCTTC

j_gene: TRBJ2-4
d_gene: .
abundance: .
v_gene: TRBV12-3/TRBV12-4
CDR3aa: CASRSDRAGAAGNIQYF
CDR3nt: TGTGCCAGCCGTTCCGATAGGGCGGGGGCAGCCGGAAACATTCAGTACTTC

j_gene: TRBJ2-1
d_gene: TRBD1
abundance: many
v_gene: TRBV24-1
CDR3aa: CATSEYPGQGKNEQFF
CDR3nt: TGTGCCACCAGTGAATACCCGGGACAGGGGAAAAATGAGCAGTTCTTC

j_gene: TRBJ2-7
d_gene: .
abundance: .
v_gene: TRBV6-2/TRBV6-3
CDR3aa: CASKPGHLYEQYF
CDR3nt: TGTGCCAGCAAACCGGGACACCTCTACGAGCAGTACTTC